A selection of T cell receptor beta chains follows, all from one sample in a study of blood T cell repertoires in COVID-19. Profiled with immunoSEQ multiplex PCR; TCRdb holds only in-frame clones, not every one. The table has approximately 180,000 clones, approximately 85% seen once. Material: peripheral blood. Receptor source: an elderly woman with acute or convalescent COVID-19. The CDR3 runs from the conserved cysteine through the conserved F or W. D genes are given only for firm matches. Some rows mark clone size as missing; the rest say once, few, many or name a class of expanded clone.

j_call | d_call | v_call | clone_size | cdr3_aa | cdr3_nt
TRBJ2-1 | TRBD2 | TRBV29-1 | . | CSVGRAGGRPNEQFF | TGCAGCGTTGGAAGGGCGGGGGGAAGACCTAATGAGCAGTTCTTC
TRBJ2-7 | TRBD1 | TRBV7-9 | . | CASIGTGAFYEQYF | TGTGCCAGCATCGGGACAGGGGCTTTTTACGAGCAGTACTTC
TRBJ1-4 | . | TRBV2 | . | CASRFGQIEKLFF | TGTGCCAGCCGGTTTGGACAGATTGAAAAACTGTTTTTT
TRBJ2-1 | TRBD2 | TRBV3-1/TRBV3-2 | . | CASRNLAGGYNEQFF | TGTGCCAGCAGGAATTTAGCGGGGGGATACAATGAGCAGTTCTTC
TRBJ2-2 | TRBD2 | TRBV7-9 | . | CASSPAMTILAGLGELFF | TGTGCCAGCAGCCCTGCCATGACTATTCTAGCGGGACTCGGGGAGCTGTTTTTT
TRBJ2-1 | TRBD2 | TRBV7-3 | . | CASSTLTSGQFF | TGTGCCAGCAGCACCCTGACTAGCGGGCAGTTCTTC
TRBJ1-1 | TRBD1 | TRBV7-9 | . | CASSTEAYRGRAFF | TGTGCCAGCAGTACAGAAGCTTACAGGGGGCGAGCTTTCTTT
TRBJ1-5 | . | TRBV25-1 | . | CASSESVYNQPQHF | TGTGCCAGCAGTGAATCGGTCTACAATCAGCCCCAGCATTTT
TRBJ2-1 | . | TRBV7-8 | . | CASSLDLSGNEQFF | TGTGCCAGCAGCTTAGATTTGAGCGGCAATGAGCAGTTCTTC
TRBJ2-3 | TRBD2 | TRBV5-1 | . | CASRTGLAGDTDTQYF | TGCGCCAGCAGGACTGGACTAGCGGGAGACACAGATACGCAGTATTTT
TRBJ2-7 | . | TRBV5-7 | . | CASLTGSYEQYF | TGTGCCAGCCTGACAGGCTCTTACGAGCAGTACTTC
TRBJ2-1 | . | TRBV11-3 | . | CASSTGLGAYNEQFF | TGTGCCAGCAGTACCGGTTTAGGAGCCTACAATGAGCAGTTCTTC
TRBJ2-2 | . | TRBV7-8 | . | CASSSVINTGELFF | TGTGCCAGCAGCTCCGTTATAAACACCGGGGAGCTGTTTTTT
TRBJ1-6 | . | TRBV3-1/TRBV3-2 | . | CASSQEEGSDSPLHF | TGTGCCAGCAGCCAAGAAGAGGGTAGCGATTCACCCCTCCACTTT
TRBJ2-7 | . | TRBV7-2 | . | CASSLARDYEQYF | TGTGCCAGCAGCTTAGCGAGAGACTACGAGCAGTACTTC
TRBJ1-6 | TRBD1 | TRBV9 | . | CASSVGTGIRSPLHF | TGTGCCAGCAGCGTGGGGACAGGGATCCGATCACCCCTCCACTTT
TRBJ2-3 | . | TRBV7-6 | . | CASSSLARSWSF | TGTGCCAGCAGCTCGTTGGCCCGTTCTTGGTCTTTT
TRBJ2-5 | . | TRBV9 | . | CASGGRGDMLWETQYF | TGTGCCAGCGGTGGCAGGGGAGATATGCTCTGGGAGACCCAGTACTTC
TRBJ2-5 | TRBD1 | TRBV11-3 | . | CASSRTGVETQYF | TGTGCCAGCAGCAGAACAGGGGTGGAGACCCAGTACTTC
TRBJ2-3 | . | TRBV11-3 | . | CASSLGRSSTTDTQYF | TGTGCCAGCAGCTTAGGGAGGAGCTCCACCACAGATACGCAGTATTTT
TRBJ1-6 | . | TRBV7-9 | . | CASSFRTENSPLHF | TGTGCCAGCAGCTTCAGGACAGAGAATTCACCCCTCCACTTT
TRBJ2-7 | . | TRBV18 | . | CASSPSLGGNEQYF | TGTGCCAGCTCACCATCCTTGGGCGGGAACGAGCAGTACTTC
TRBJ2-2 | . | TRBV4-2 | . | CASSHPHQGGRYTGELFF | TGTGCCAGCAGCCATCCCCACCAGGGGGGTCGGTACACCGGGGAGCTGTTTTTT
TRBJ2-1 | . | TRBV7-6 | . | CASSLRGNEQFF | TGTGCCAGCAGCCTGCGGGGAAATGAGCAGTTCTTC
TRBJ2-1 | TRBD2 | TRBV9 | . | CASSVVGGYNEQFF | TGTGCCAGCAGCGTAGTGGGAGGGTACAATGAGCAGTTCTTC
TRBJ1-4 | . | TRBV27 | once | CASRRELGEKLFF | TGTGCCAGCAGAAGGGAGTTGGGTGAAAAACTGTTTTTT
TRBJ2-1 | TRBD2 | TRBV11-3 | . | CASSSSRAGLADNEQFF | TGTGCCAGCAGCTCCTCGAGGGCGGGACTAGCGGACAATGAGCAGTTCTTC
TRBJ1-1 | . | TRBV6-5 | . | CASRRGSYTEAFF | TGTGCCAGCAGAAGGGGGAGTTACACTGAAGCTTTCTTT
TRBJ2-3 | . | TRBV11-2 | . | CASSLAARTSTDTQYF | TGTGCCAGCAGCTTAGCCGCCAGGACAAGCACAGATACGCAGTATTTT
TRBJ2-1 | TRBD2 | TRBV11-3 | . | CASSPTGTSSHNEQFF | TGTGCCAGCAGCCCTACCGGGACTAGTTCCCACAATGAGCAGTTCTTC
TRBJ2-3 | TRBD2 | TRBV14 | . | CASSQVLAGGTDTQYF | TGTGCCAGCAGCCAAGTTCTAGCGGGGGGCACAGATACGCAGTATTTT